These 20 T cell receptor beta chains originate from one sample sequenced in a study of human T cells and chemical hapten exposure. In TCRdb, the RACE reads were re-called with MiXCR into one record per CDR3 protein. The sample records some 400,000 distinct CDR3 sequences, around 5.5% being singletons. Time point specified: pre-sensitization, week 0. Indicated treatment: therapeutic diphenylcyclopropenone sensitization with weekly scalp DPC. This material consisted of whole blood, taken in connection with sensitization to the hapten diphenylcyclopropenone (DPC). Receptor source: a woman between 45 and 60 years old with alopecia areata. Some clones in this sample may be carry-over from other donors' samples.

The chain links TRBV6-5 to TRBJ2-3; D is possibly TRBD2 (6 bases). There are 15 residues in the CDR3. The V gene's germline CDR1 is MNHEY and CDR2 SVGAGI. The germline V and J ends were trimmed by 2 bases and 0 bases, with 9 bases remaining between them. The CDR3 sequence: CASSYGRPSTDTQYF. The CDR3 DNA sequence: TGTGCCAGCAGTTACGGGAGGCCTAGCACAGATACGCAGTATTTT.

The chain recombines TRBV28 with TRBJ1-4, with D maybe TRBD1 (5 bases). Germline CDR1 reads MDHEN; CDR2 reads SYDVKM. Trimming stripped 7 bases from V and 3 bases from J, with 18 bases between. The CDR3 extends over 16 amino acids. CDR3 sequence reads: CASTELGARANEKLFF. As DNA, the CDR3 is TGTGCCAGCACCGAACTTGGGGCGAGGGCTAATGAAAAACTGTTTTTT.

The chain recombines TRBV29-1 with TRBJ2-2; D tentatively reads TRBD1 or TRBD2 (5 bases each). The V end lost 2 bases, the J end lost 6 bases, and 7 bases lay between the germline ends. The CDR3 sequence is 12 residues long. The germline CDR1 and CDR2 sequences are SQVTM and ANQGSEA. This CDR3 reads CSVESGPGELFF. In DNA, the CDR3 is TGCAGCGTTGAATCGGGGCCCGGGGAGCTGTTTTTT.

This clonotype occurred many times. The chain combines TRBV12-5 with TRBJ2-3; 9 bases map to TRBD2. Germline CDR1 reads LGHNT; CDR2 reads FRNRAP. Trimming at V came to 1 base and at J to 3 bases, leaving 8 bases not matched to a gene. This CDR3 has 17 amino acids. The CDR3, as DNA: TGTGCTAGTGGTTTGGGATTAGCGGGAGTTAGTACAGATACGCAGTATTTT. Encoded protein: CASGLGLAGVSTDTQYF.

The chain couples TRBV6-6 to TRBJ2-2, with 9 bases fitting TRBD2. Trimming removed 5 bases from V and 4 bases from J; junction bases left unmatched: 11. Germline V gene data show CDR1 as MNHNY and CDR2 as SVGAGI (reference sequence). CDR3 size: 17 residues. CDR3 DNA: TGTGCCAGCAGTCCCTCAGGGGCGGGAGGGCCCACCGGGGAGCTGTTTTTT. Protein: CASSPSGAGGPTGELFF.

This clonotype has a count of ten or more. This chain connects TRBV7-9 to TRBJ2-1; 12 nucleotides agree with TRBD2. After removal of 5 bases from V and 7 bases from J, the junction contained 6 bases not matched to a gene. The CDR3 contains 15 residues. CDR1 is SEHNR and CDR2 is FQNEAQ in the germline V gene (reference sequence). The DNA for the CDR3 is TGTGCCAGCAGCCCGGGACTAGCGGGCCGAAATGAGCAGTTCTTC. Translation: CASSPGLAGRNEQFF.

This clonotype was counted many times. This sequence joins TRBV28 and TRBJ2-1, with D uncertain. Trimming removed 2 bases at V and 5 bases at J, with 4 bases between. The V gene's germline CDR1 is MDHEN and CDR2 SYDVKM. The CDR3 loop spans 12 amino acids. CDR3 loop: CASSLLNNEQFF. The CDR3 nucleotides are TGTGCCAGCAGTTTACTGAACAATGAGCAGTTCTTC.

This clonotype was seen more than once but under ten times. The chain recombines TRBV6-5 with TRBJ2-3; 9 bases match TRBD2. There are 16 residues in the CDR3. Germline values: CDR1 MNHEY, CDR2 SVGAGI. The J segment lost 5 bases and the V segment lost 2 bases, leaving 8 bases of the junction unmatched. The CDR3 nucleotides read TGTGCCAGCAGTTACGGGGCGGGGGGGCGTGGAGATACGCAGTATTTT. Amino acid sequence: CASSYGAGGRGDTQYF.

This clonotype was observed a few times. The chain couples TRBV27 to TRBJ1-6; a possible D gene is TRBD1 (5 bases). V lost 5 bases and J 9 bases, leaving 14 bases between the germline ends. The germline V gene has CDR1 MNHEY and CDR2 SMNVEV (reference sequence). There are 14 residues in the CDR3. The DNA for the CDR3 is TGTGCCAGCAGTCCTGGGACCGAAACTTCACCCCTCCACTTT. Translating it yields CASSPGTETSPLHF.

The genes are TRBV3-1 and TRBJ2-2; 7 nucleotides agree with TRBD2. Germline V lookup: CDR1 LGHDT, CDR2 YNNKEL (reference sequence). Trimming removed 2 bases from V and 3 bases from J; junction bases left unmatched: 6. This CDR3 has 16 residues. CDR3 coding DNA: TGTGCCAGCAGCCAACCAGCGGGGCTGGACACCGGGGAGCTGTTTTTT. It codes for CASSQPAGLDTGELFF.

The V and J genes are TRBV3-1 and TRBJ2-3, with unresolved D. CDR1 and CDR2 from the germline V gene are LGHDT and YNNKEL (reference sequence). V was trimmed by 2 bases and J by 0 bases, leaving 12 bases between them. This CDR3 contains 16 residues. This chain's CDR3 is CASSQMTRKSTDTQYF. The CDR3 bases are TGTGCCAGCAGCCAAATGACGCGGAAGAGCACAGATACGCAGTATTTT.

The chain links TRBV30 to TRBJ1-3; D gene unclear. V was trimmed by 6 bases and J by 3 bases, leaving 9 bases between them. The CDR3 sequence is 12 residues long. Germline CDR1 GTSNPN, CDR2 SVGIG (reference sequence). The CDR3 protein is CACGSLGNTIYF. In nucleotides, the CDR3 is TGTGCCTGCGGATCACTTGGAAACACCATATATTTT.

This clonotype has just a few counts. V usage is TRBV13 and J usage is TRBJ1-4; 7 bases line up with TRBD1. Losses at the gene ends were 5 bases for V and 5 bases for J; bases not matched to a gene: 5. CDR1 PRHDT and CDR2 FYEKMQ come from the germline V gene (reference sequence). The CDR3 has 14 amino acids. This CDR3 is CASSLATGNEKLFF. For the CDR3, the DNA is TGTGCCAGCAGCCTTGCGACAGGGAATGAAAAACTGTTTTTT.

V and J are TRBV7-6 and TRBJ2-1, with a possible D match to TRBD1 (6 bases). This CDR3 region has 16 residues. Germline CDR1 and CDR2: SGHVS and FNYEAQ. V was clipped by 0 bases and J by 3 bases, with 12 bases between them. CDR3 DNA: TGTGCCAGCAGCTTAGCGTCGGTACAGGGCTACAATGAGCAGTTCTTC. Its translation is CASSLASVQGYNEQFF.

The V call is TRBV27, the J call TRBJ1-6; 7 positions agree with TRBD1. This CDR3 region has 15 residues. Trimming cost V 7 bases and J 5 bases; bases outside gene matches: 8. Germline CDR1 is MNHEY and CDR2 is SMNVEV (reference sequence). The CDR3 reads CASKTIQGNNSPLHF. The CDR3 nucleotides are TGTGCCAGCAAGACGATACAGGGGAATAATTCACCCCTCCACTTT.

Ten or more counts support this clonotype. This sequence joins TRBV20-1 and TRBJ1-1, with 10 bases lining up with TRBD1. J gave up 5 bases and V 6 bases, and 12 bases lay outside the gene matches. This CDR3 region has 15 residues. Per the germline V gene, CDR1 is DFQATT and CDR2 is SNEGSKA (reference sequence). In nucleotides, the CDR3 is TGCAGTGCACCCGGACAGGGGGTGGGAGAAACTGAAGCTTTCTTT. Its protein is CSAPGQGVGETEAFF.

There are many counts of this clonotype. V is TRBV6-2 or TRBV6-3 and J is TRBJ2-3, with D tentatively TRBD1 or TRBD2 (5 bases each). This CDR3 contains 15 residues. V was clipped by 2 bases and J by 3 bases, with 12 bases between them. Germline CDR1 is MNHEY and CDR2 is SVGEGT. The CDR3 sequence is CASSYVGPGTDTQYF. The CDR3 nucleotides are TGTGCCAGCAGTTACGTGGGACCAGGAACAGATACGCAGTATTTT.

This chain connects TRBV4-1 to TRBJ2-3, with a possible D match to TRBD1 (6 bases). Trimming stripped 4 bases from V and 5 bases from J, with 13 bases between. The CDR3 contains 14 residues. Germline V CDR1 and CDR2: MGHRA, YSYEKL. CDR3 loop: CASSPSNREDTQYF. For the CDR3, the DNA is TGCGCCAGCAGCCCATCCAACAGGGAAGATACGCAGTATTTT.

This clonotype was counted many times. V usage is TRBV29-1 and J usage is TRBJ1-1, with 9 nucleotides matching TRBD1. Germline V lookup: CDR1 SQVTM, CDR2 ANQGSEA. CDR3 length: 12 amino acids. CDR3 region: CTPETGGTEAFF. The CDR3 DNA reads TGCACCCCTGAGACAGGGGGCACTGAAGCTTTCTTT.

A remark on this clonotype: A much larger clone is a single base away; this may be a read error. The CDR3 here is CASKLTSGVSKQYF. CDR3 coding DNA: TGTGCCAGCAAGCTGACGTCGGGGGTGAGCAAGCAGTACTTC. The V call is TRBV27, the J call TRBJ2-7; D might be TRBD2 (6 bases). The V end lost 7 bases, the J end lost 8 bases, and 21 bases lay between the germline ends. Germline V gene sequence: CDR1 MNHEY, CDR2 SMNVEV (reference sequence). The CDR3 is 14 residues long.